Shown below are 6 T cell receptor beta chains from a single sample sequenced in a study of PD-1 blockade in classical Hodgkin lymphoma (dated by TCRdb to about 2020). Library creation used the immunoSEQ multiplex PCR assay. TCRdb carries this immuneACCESS record with in-frame sequences only. Its versions omit some clonotypes, under half of them owing to an unresolved V gene in the studies checked, with the rest unexplained. The sample records 25,000 or so clones, around 69% of which are singletons. The ten largest account for around 15% of the sample. In light of the paper, this sample's time point label describes: cycle 1 day 1 (C1D1), immediately before nivolumab initiation. Relapse after autologous stem cell transplantation had occurred in all trial patients, and cohorts A, B and C were distinguished by prior brentuximab vedotin exposure. The specimen comprised peripheral blood mononuclear cells (PBMCs), sampled at baseline. These TCRs come from a human donor with classical Hodgkin lymphoma.

The V call is TRBV4-1, the J call TRBJ2-2; D gene unclear. The V gene's germline CDR1 is MGHRA and CDR2 YSYEKL. This CDR3 has 16 amino acids. With 1 base removed from V and 6 bases from J, the gap between germline ends came to 15 bases. Here the CDR3 reads CASSQVDMGFPGELFF. CDR3 bases: TGCGCCAGCAGCCAAGTAGATATGGGGTTTCCCGGGGAGCTGTTTTTT.

The chain employs TRBV5-1 and TRBJ2-1; either TRBD1 or TRBD2 may fit D (5 bases each). This CDR3 comprises 14 residues. CDR1 SGHRS and CDR2 YFSETQ come from the germline V gene. V dropped 3 bases and J dropped 8 bases, with 15 bases sitting between them. The DNA for the CDR3 is TGCGCCAGCAGCTCGGGACCCCCGTCCGATGAGCAGTTCTTC. Translated: CASSSGPPSDEQFF.

The chain joins TRBV23-1 to TRBJ2-7, with D perhaps TRBD2 (5 bases). TRBV23-1 is recorded as an ORF, its role being uncertain. The CDR3 runs 16 residues. Trimming shortened V by 6 bases and J by 3 bases, and 21 bases separated the two germline ends. CDR3 in DNA: TGCGCCAGCAGGAGCCCCTTACGAGGGTTCAGCTACGAGCAGTACGTC. Its translation is CASRSPLRGFSYEQYV.

This clone appeared a few times. The rearrangement joins TRBV6-6 to TRBJ1-5; possible D gene TRBD1, 5 bases. The germline CDR1 and CDR2 sequences are MNHNY and SVGAGI (reference sequence). The CDR3 length is 14 residues. The V gene lost 2 bases and the J gene lost 3 bases, with 8 bases spanning the gap. For the CDR3, the DNA is TGTGCCAGCAGTTACGGGGCTCCCAATCAGCCCCAGCATTTT. This codes for CASSYGAPNQPQHF.

This clone was seen ten or more times. This chain links TRBV29-1 with TRBJ1-2, with TRBD1 identical over 8 bases. V gave up 8 bases and J gave up 4 bases; unmatched junction bases: 6. The CDR3 is 12 residues long. The germline CDR1 and CDR2 sequences are SQVTM and ANQGSEA. CDR3 sequence reads: CSTETGAYGYTF. In DNA, the CDR3 is TGCAGCACGGAGACAGGGGCCTATGGCTACACCTTC.

This clone turned up a few times. The V gene is TRBV5-8, the J gene TRBJ2-5, with a possible D match to TRBD1 (8 bases). The germline gives CDR1 SGHTS, CDR2 YDEGEE. The CDR3 is 17 amino acids. Between the trimmed V and J ends, which lost 4 bases and 4 bases, there was a span of 23 bases. The CDR3 nucleotides read TGTGCCAGCAGCCATTCCGGGGGGTGGACAGGGCCAGAGACCCAGTACTTC. It translates to CASSHSGGWTGPETQYF.